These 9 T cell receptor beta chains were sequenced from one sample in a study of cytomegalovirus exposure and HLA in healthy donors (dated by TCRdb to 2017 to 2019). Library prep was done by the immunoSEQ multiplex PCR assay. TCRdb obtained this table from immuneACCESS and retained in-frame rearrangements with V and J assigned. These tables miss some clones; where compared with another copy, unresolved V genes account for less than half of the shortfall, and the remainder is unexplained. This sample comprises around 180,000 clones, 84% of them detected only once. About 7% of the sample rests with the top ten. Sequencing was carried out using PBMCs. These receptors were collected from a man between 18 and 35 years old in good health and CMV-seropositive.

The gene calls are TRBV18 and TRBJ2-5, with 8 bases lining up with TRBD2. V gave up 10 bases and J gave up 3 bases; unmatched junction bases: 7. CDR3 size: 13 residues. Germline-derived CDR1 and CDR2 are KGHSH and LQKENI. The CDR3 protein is CATGSGSEETQYF. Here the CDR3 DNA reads TGTGCCACCGGAAGCGGGAGTGAAGAGACCCAGTACTTC. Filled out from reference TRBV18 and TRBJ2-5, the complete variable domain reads NAGVMQNPRHLVRRRGQEARLRCSPMKGHSHVYWYRQLPEEGLKFMVYLQKENIIDESGMPKERFSAEFPKEGPSILRIQQVVRGDSAAYFCATGSGSEETQYFGPGTRLLVL.

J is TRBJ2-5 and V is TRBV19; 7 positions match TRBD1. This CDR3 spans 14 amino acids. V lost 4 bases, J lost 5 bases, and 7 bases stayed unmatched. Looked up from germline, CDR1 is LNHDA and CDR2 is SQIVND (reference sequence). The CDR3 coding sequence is TGTGCCAGTAGTAGTACAGGGGCTCGTGAGACCCAGTACTTC. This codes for CASSSTGARETQYF.

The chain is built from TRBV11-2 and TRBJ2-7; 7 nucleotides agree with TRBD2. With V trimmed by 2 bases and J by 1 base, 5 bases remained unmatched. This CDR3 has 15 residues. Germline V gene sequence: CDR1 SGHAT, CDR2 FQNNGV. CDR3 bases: TGTGCCAGCAGCTTATTTACTAGCGTATCCTACGAGCAGTACTTC. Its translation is CASSLFTSVSYEQYF.

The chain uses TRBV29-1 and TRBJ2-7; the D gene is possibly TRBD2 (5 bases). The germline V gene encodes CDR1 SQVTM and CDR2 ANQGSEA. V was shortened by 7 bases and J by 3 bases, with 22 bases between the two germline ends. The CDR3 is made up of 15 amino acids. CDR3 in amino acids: CSATDWGVPNYEQYF. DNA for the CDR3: TGCAGCGCCACTGACTGGGGAGTACCAAACTACGAGCAGTACTTC.

The CDR3 reads CASGLVGGSGYTF. CDR3 DNA: TGTGCCAGCGGCCTCGTGGGGGGAAGTGGCTACACCTTC. This sequence joins TRBV7-3 and TRBJ1-2, with TRBD1 as a possible D gene (5 bases). CDR3 size: 13 residues. Between the trimmed V and J ends, which lost 8 bases and 7 bases, there was a span of 17 bases. Germline loops: CDR1 SGHTA, CDR2 FQGTGA.

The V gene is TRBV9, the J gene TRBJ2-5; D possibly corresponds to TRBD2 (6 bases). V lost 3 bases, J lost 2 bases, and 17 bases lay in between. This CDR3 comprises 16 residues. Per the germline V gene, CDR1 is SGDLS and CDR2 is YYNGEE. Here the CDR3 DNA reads TGTGCCAGCAGCGCGAAAGGCGGGAACCCTCAAGAGACCCAGTACTTC. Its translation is CASSAKGGNPQETQYF.

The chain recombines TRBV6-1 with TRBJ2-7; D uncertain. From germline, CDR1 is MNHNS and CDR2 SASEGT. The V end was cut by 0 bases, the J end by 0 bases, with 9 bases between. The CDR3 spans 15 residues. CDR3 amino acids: CASSEAPQTSYEQYF. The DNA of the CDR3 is TGTGCCAGCAGTGAAGCCCCACAGACCTCCTACGAGCAGTACTTC.

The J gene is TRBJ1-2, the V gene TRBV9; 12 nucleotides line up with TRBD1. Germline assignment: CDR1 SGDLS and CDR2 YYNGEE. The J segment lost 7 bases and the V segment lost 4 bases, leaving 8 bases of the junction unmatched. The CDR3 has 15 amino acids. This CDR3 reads CASSLYGTGGGGYTF. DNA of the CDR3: TGTGCCAGCAGCCTATATGGGACAGGGGGCGGTGGCTACACCTTC. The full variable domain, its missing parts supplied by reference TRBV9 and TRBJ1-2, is DSGVTQTPKHLITATGQRVTLRCSPRSGDLSVYWYQQSLDQGLQFLIQYYNGEERAKGNILERFSAQQFPDLHSELNLSSLELGDSALYFCASSLYGTGGGGYTFGSGTRLTVV.

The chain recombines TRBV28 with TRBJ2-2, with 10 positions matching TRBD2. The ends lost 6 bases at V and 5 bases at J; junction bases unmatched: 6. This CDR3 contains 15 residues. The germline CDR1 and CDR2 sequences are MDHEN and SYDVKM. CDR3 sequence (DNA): TGTGCCAGCAGCGTAGCGGGAGGCGGAACCGGGGAGCTGTTTTTT. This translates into CASSVAGGGTGELFF.